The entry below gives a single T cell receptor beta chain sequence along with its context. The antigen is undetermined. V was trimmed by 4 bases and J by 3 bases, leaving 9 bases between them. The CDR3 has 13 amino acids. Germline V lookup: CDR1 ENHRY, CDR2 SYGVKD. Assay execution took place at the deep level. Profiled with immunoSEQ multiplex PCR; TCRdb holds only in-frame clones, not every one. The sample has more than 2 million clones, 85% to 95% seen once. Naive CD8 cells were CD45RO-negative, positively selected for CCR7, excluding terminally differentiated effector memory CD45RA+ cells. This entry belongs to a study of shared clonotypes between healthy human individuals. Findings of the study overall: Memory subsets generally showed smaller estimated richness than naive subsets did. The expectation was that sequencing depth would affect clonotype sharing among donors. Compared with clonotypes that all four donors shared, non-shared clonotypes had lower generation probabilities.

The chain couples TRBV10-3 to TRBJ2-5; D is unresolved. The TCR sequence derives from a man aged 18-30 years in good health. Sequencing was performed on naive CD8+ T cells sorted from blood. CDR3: CAISADQEETQYF. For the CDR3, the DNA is TGTGCCATCAGTGCTGACCAAGAAGAGACCCAGTACTTC.